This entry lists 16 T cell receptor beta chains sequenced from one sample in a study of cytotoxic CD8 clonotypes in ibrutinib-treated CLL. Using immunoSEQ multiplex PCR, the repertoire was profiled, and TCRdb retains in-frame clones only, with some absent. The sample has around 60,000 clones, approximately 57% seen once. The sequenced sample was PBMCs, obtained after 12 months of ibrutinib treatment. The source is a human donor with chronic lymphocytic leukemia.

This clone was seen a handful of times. The CDR3 here is CASKETGSWNTEAFF. The CDR3 DNA reads as TGTGCCAGCAAAGAGACAGGATCGTGGAACACTGAAGCTTTCTTT. The J gene is TRBJ1-1, the V gene TRBV6-5; D is perhaps TRBD1 (6 bases). Trimming left V 7 bases short and J 1 base short, with 16 bases between. In germline, CDR1 is MNHEY, CDR2 SVGAGI. This CDR3 contains 15 residues.

CDR3 nucleotides: TGTGCCAGCAAGGGGAACACTGAAGCTTTCTTT. The encoded protein is CASKGNTEAFF. This sequence joins TRBV28 and TRBJ1-1; D remains unclear. The CDR3 runs to 11 residues. V was pared by 7 bases and J by 1 base, with 4 bases between. Germline V gene data show CDR1 as MDHEN and CDR2 as SYDVKM.

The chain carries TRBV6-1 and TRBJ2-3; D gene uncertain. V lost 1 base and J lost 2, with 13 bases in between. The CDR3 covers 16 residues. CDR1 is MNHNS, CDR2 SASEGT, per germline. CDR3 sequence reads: CASSEVAPPTTDTQYF. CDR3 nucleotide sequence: TGTGCCAGCAGTGAAGTAGCACCCCCGACCACAGATACGCAGTATTTT.

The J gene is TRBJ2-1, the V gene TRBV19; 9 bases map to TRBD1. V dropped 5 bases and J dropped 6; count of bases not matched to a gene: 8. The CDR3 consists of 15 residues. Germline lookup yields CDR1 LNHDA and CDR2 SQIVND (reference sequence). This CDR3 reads CASSLRTGVVNEQFF. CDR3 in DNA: TGTGCCAGTAGTTTACGGACAGGGGTCGTCAATGAGCAGTTCTTC.

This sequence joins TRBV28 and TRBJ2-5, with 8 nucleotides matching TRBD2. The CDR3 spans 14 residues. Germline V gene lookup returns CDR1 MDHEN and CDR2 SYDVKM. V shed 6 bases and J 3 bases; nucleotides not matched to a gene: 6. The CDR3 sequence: CASSLLGREETQYF. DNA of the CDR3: TGTGCCAGCAGCCTTCTCGGGAGGGAAGAGACCCAGTACTTC.

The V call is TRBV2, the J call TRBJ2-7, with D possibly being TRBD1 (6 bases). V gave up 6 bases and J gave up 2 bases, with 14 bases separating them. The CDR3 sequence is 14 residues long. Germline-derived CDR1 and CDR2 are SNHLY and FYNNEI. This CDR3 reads CASRETGTTYEQYF. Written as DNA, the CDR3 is TGTGCCAGCAGGGAAACAGGGACCACCTACGAGCAGTACTTC.

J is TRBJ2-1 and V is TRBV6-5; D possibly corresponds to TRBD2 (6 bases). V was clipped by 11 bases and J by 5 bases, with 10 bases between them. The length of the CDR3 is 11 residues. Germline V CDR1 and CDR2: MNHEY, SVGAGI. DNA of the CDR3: TGTGCCGTTGGAGGGAACAATGAGCAGTTCTTC. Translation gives CAVGGNNEQFF.

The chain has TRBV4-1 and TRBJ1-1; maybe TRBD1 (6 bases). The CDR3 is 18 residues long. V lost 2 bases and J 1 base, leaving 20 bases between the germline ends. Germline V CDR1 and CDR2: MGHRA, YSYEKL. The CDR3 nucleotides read TGCGCCAGCAGCCAACCATTTGGGTTAGTCAGGGGGAACACTGAAGCTTTCTTT. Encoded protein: CASSQPFGLVRGNTEAFF.

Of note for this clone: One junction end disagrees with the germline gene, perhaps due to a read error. CDR3 in amino acids: CASSSSGGAYDEQFF. The CDR3 nucleotides are TGTGCCAGCAGCTCAAGCGGGGGGGCCTACGATGAGCAGTTCTTC. The chain couples TRBV7-6 to TRBJ2-1; TRBD2 agrees at 10 bases. The CDR3 sequence is 15 residues long. Germline lookup yields CDR1 SGHVS and CDR2 FNYEAQ.

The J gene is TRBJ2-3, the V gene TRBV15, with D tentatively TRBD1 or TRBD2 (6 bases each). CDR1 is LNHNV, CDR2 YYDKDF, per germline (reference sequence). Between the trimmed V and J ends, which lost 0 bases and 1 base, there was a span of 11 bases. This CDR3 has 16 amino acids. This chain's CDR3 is CATSRDRGQGTDTQYF. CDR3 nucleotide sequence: TGTGCCACCAGCAGAGATCGGGGGCAGGGCACAGATACGCAGTATTTT.

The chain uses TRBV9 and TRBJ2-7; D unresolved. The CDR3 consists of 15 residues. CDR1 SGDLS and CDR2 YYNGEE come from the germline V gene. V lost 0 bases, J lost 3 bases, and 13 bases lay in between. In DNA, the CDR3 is TGTGCCAGCAGCGTAGGAATAGTTCCCAACTACGAGCAGTACTTC. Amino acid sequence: CASSVGIVPNYEQYF.

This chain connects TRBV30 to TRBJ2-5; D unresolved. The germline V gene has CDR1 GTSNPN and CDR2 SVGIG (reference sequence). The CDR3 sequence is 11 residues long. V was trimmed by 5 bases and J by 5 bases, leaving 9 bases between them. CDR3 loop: CAWGELETQYF. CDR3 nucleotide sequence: TGTGCCTGGGGGGAACTGGAGACCCAGTACTTC.

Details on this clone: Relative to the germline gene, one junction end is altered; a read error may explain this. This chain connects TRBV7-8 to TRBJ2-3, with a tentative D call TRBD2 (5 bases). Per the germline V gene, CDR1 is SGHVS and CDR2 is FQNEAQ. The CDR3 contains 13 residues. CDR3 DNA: TGTGCCAGCAGCCTAGCCGACGCAGATACGCAGTATTTT. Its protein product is CASSLADADTQYF.

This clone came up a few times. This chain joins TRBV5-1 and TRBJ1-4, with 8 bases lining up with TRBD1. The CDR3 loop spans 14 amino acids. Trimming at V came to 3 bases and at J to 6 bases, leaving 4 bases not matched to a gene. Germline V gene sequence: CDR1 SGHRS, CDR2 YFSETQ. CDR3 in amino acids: CASSWGGQDEKLFF. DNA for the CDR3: TGCGCCAGCAGCTGGGGGGGACAGGATGAAAAACTGTTTTTT.

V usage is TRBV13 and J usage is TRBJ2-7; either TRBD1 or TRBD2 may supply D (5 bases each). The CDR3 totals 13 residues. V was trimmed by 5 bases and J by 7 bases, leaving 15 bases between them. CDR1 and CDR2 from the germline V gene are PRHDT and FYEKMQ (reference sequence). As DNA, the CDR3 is TGTGCCAGCAGCCCATTGGGGGAGTGGGAGCAGTACTTC. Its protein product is CASSPLGEWEQYF.

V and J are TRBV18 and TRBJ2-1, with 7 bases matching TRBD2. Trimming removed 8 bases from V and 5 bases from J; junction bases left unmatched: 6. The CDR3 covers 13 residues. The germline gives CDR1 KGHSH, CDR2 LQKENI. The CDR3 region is CASRGDGDNEQFF. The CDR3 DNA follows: TGTGCCAGCCGGGGGGACGGCGACAATGAGCAGTTCTTC.